The 5 T cell receptor beta chains below all came from one sample that was sequenced in a study of somatic mutations in cytotoxic T cells in rheumatoid arthritis. Clones were read by immunoSEQ multiplex PCR, and TCRdb kept only the in-frame ones, dropping some. The profile shows approximately 11,000 clones, approximately 71% of them singletons. Sequenced sample: CD8+ T cells sorted from blood. The source is an adult with rheumatoid arthritis.

The chain combines TRBV5-8 with TRBJ2-5, with a possible D match to TRBD2 (5 bases). Trimming took 4 bases from V and 9 from J, leaving 19 bases between them. This CDR3 has 14 amino acids. CDR1 is SGHTS, CDR2 YDEGEE, per germline. CDR3 coding DNA: TGTGCCAGCAGCCCACGGAATATAATGGAGGCCCAGTACTTC. This encodes CASSPRNIMEAQYF.

This sequence joins TRBV7-9 and TRBJ2-5; D ambiguous. V was trimmed by 1 base and J by 0 bases, leaving 9 bases between them. Germline lookup yields CDR1 SEHNR and CDR2 FQNEAQ (reference sequence). This CDR3 has 15 amino acids. As DNA, the CDR3 is TGTGCCAGCAGCTTAGACAGCGAATACCAAGAGACCCAGTACTTC. Its translation is CASSLDSEYQETQYF. Full variable domain (remainder filled in from reference TRBV7-9 and TRBJ2-5): DTGVSQNPRHKITKRGQNVTFRCDPISEHNRLYWYRQTLGQGPEFLTYFQNEAQLEKSRLLSDRFSAERPKGSFSTLEIQRTEQGDSAMYLCASSLDSEYQETQYFGPGTRLLVL.

This chain uses TRBV7-2 with TRBJ2-7; D may be TRBD1 (6 bases). The germline V and J ends were trimmed by 0 bases and 4 bases, with 7 bases remaining between them. Germline CDR1 and CDR2: SGHTA and FQGNSA. CDR3 length: 13 amino acids. CDR3: CASSLAQGYEQYF. CDR3 DNA sequence: TGTGCCAGCAGCTTAGCCCAGGGGTACGAGCAGTACTTC.

The chain links TRBV21-1 to TRBJ2-7; the table's TRBD1 call for D was not verified on the DNA. TRBV21-1 corresponds to a pseudogene. The CDR3 extends over 16 amino acids. The CDR3 loop is CASSKGRKDKVYEQYF. For the CDR3, the DNA is TGTGCCAGCAGCAAAGGTAGGAAGGACAAAGTCTACGAGCAGTACTTC.

The V and J genes are TRBV4-3 and TRBJ2-1; 13 bases are shared with TRBD2. Germline V lookup: CDR1 LGHNA, CDR2 YSLEER. The CDR3 is 16 residues long. The junction had 8 bases not matched to a gene; V was cut back by 2 bases and J by 10 bases. CDR3 in amino acids: CASSQIILTSGGEQFF. As DNA, the CDR3 is TGCGCCAGCAGCCAAATCATTTTGACTAGCGGGGGGGAGCAGTTCTTC.